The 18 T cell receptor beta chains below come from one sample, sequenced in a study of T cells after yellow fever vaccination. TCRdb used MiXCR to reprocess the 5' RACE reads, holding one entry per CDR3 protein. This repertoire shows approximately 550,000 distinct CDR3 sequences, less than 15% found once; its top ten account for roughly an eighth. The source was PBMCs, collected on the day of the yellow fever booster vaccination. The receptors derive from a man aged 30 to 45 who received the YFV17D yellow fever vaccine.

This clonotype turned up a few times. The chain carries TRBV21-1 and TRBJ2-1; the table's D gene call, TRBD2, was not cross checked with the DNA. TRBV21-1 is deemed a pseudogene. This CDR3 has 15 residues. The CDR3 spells CASSRTSGRGYEQFF. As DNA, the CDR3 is TGTGCCAGCAGCCGGACTAGCGGGAGAGGCTATGAGCAGTTCTTC.

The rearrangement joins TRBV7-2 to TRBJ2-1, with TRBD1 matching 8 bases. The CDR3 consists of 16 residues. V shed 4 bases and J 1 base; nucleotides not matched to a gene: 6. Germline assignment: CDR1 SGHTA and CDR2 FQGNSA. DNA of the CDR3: TGTGCCAGCAGCTCCAGACAGGGGATTTCCTACAATGAGCAGTTCTTC. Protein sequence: CASSSRQGISYNEQFF.

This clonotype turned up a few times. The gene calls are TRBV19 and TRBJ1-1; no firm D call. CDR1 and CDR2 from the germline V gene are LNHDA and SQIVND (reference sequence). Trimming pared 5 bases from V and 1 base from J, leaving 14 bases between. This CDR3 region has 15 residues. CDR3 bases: TGTGCCAGTAGTCCCCCCGGGAGGGAGAACACTGAAGCTTTCTTT. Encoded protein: CASSPPGRENTEAFF.

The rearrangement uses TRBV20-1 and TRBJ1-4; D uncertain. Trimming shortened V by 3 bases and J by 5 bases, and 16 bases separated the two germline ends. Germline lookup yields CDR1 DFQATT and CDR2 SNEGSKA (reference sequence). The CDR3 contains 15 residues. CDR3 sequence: CSASHSGKRNEKLFF. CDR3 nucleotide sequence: TGCAGTGCTAGCCACAGTGGCAAGAGGAATGAAAAACTGTTTTTT.

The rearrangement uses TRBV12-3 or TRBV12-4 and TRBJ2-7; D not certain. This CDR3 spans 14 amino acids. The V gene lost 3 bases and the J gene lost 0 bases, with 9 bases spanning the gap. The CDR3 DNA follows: TGTGCCAGCAGTTTTTCCAGGAGCTCCTACGAGCAGTACTTC. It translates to CASSFSRSSYEQYF.

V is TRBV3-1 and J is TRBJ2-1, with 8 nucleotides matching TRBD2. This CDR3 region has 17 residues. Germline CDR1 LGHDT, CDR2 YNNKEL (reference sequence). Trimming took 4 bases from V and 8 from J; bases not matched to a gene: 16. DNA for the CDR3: TGTGCCAGCAGCCTCCGTCGGGTAGCGGGAACCACCCATGAGCAGTTCTTC. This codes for CASSLRRVAGTTHEQFF.

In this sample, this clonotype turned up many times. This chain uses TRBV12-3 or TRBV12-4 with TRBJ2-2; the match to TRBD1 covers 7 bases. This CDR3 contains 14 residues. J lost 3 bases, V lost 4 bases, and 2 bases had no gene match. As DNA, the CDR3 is TGTGCCAGCAGTTACAGGGGCGACACCGGGGAGCTGTTTTTT. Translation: CASSYRGDTGELFF.

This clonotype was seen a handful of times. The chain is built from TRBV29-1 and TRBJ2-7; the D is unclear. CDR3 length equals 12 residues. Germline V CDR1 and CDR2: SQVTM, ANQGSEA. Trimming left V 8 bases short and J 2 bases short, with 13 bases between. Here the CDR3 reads CSFRGSPYEQYF. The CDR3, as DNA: TGCAGCTTCCGTGGGTCCCCCTACGAGCAGTACTTC.

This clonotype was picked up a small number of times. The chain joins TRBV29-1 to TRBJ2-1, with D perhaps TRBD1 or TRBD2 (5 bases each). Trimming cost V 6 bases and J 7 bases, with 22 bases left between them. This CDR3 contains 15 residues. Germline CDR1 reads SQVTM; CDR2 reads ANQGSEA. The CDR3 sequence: CSVRRESLGPNEQFF. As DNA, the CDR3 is TGCAGCGTCCGGCGAGAGAGCTTGGGACCTAATGAGCAGTTCTTC.

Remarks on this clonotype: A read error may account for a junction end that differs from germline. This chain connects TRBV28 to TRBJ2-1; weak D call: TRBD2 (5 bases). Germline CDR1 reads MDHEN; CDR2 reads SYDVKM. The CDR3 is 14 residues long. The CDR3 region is CASNLRPGIHEQFF. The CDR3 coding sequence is TGTGCCAGCAATTTACGGCCGGGAATCCATGAGCAGTTCTTC.

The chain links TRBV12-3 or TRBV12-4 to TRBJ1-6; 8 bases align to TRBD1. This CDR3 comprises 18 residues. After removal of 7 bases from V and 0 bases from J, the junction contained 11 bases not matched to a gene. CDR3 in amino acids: CASTTGQGLSSYNSPLHF. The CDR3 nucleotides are TGTGCCAGCACCACCGGACAGGGTTTAAGCTCCTATAATTCACCCCTCCACTTT.

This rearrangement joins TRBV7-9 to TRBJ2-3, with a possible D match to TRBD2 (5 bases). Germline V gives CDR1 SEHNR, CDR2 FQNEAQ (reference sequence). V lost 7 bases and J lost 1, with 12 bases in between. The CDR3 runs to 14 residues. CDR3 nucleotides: TGTGCCAGCAACGTCCTCGGGGGCACAGATACGCAGTATTTT. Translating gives CASNVLGGTDTQYF.

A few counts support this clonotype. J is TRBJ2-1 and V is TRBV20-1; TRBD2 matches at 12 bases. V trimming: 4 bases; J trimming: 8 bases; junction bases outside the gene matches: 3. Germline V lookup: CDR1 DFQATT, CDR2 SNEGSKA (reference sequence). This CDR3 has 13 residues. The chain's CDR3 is CSATTSGSYEQFF. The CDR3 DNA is TGCAGTGCTACGACTAGCGGGAGCTATGAGCAGTTCTTC.

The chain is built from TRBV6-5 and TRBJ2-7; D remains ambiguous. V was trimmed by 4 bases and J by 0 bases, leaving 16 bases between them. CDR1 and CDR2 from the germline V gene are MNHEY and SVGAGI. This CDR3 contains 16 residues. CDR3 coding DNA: TGTGCCAGCAGTTTCTCCGCGACCGAATTCTCCTACGAGCAGTACTTC. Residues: CASSFSATEFSYEQYF.

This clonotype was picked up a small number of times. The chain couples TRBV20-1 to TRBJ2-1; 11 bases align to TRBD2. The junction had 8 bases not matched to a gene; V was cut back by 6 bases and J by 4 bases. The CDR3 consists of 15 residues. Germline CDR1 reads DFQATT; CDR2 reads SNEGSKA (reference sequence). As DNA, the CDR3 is TGCAGTGCACAAGCCCGGACTAGCGGGTACAATGAGCAGTTCTTC. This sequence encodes CSAQARTSGYNEQFF.

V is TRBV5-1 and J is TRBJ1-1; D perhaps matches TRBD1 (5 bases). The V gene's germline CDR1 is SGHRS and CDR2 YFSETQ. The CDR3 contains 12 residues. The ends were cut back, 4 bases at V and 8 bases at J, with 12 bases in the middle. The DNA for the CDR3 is TGCGCCAGCAGCCCCACGGGGGGAGAAGCTTTCTTT. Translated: CASSPTGGEAFF.

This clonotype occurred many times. CDR3 in amino acids: CASSKSATQYF. The CDR3 coding sequence is TGTGCCAGCAGTAAAAGCGCGACCCAGTACTTC. The chain combines TRBV12-3 or TRBV12-4 with TRBJ2-5; D not resolved. Trimming left V 5 bases short and J 7 bases short, with 8 bases between. The CDR3 has 11 residues.

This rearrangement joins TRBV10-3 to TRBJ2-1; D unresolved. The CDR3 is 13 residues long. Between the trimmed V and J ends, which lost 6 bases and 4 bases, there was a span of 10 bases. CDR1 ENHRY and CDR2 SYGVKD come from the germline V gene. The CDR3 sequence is CAISLDGYNEQFF. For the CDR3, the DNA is TGTGCCATCAGCCTGGACGGTTACAATGAGCAGTTCTTC.